This T cell receptor beta chain was profiled in a study of OX40 agonist ivuxolimab in advanced cancers. General notes on the study: The costimulatory receptor OX40 (CD134) was targeted by ivuxolimab, a fully human IgG2 agonistic monoclonal antibody. Intravenous ivuxolimab was administered to patients every 2 weeks at six dose levels: 0.01, 0.1, 0.3, 1.5, 3 and 10 mg/kg. Peripheral TCRbeta sequencing was intended to test whether TCR sequence diversity was altered and clonal T-cell expansion was caused by ivuxolimab. The paper covers the monotherapy dose-escalation part of the phase I ivuxolimab trial, which included N of about 56 patients. Partial responses occurred in three dose-escalation patients: two with cutaneous melanoma and one with hepatocellular carcinoma. Of the 50 to 55 patients in dose escalation, about 20 had hepatocellular carcinoma, some 15 had melanoma, 9 had renal cell carcinoma and 9 had head and neck cancer. Prior anti-PD-1, anti-PD-L1 or anti-CTLA-4 therapy was permitted, and approximately 40% of dose-escalation patients had received checkpoint inhibitors. In the dose-escalation cohort, around 80% of patients were male, and the mean age was 60 years with a range of roughly 23 to 79. General study outcomes and caveats: In the 0.1-3.0 mg/kg groups, partial responders had among the lowest normalized peripheral clonal expansion, particularly in CD8+ T cells. On average, CD8+ T cells showed more expanded clones than CD4+ T cells after ivuxolimab. The antigen specificity of the clonally expanded peripheral T cells was not determined. Clonal expansion of both CD4+ and CD8+ blood T cells was observed from baseline to week 6 at doses 0.1 to 3.0 mg/kg. Low levels of normalized T-cell clonal expansion were also seen in some nonresponding patients.

The CDR1 and CDR2 encoded by the germline V gene (reference sequence) are SGHKS and YYEKEE. CDR3 length: 13 amino acids, cysteine to phenylalanine. Solely the CDR3 DNA is kept, with 39 bases framed from the first base. V drops 5 bases and J drops 5 bases, leaving 14 bases in between. The trial excluded patients who had a history of autoimmune disease or were on systemic immunosuppression. Peripheral blood for TCR sequencing was collected from all dose cohorts at baseline, on cycle 4 day 1, and on cycle 7 day 1. Samples came from an open-label, multicenter, first-in-human phase I dose-escalation trial of ivuxolimab. Adults with locally advanced or metastatic head and neck squamous cell, hepatocellular, melanoma or renal cell carcinoma were enrolled in the trial. Before TCR sequencing, CD4+ and CD8+ T cells were separately sorted from peripheral blood. The sample holds one count of this clone. Which antigen it targets is not known. Nothing much larger sits one base from this clone, and base qualities are not available.

For sequencing of the TCRbeta CDR3 region, genomic DNA was extracted from the sorted cells. TCRbeta CDR3 regions were sequenced using the immunoSEQ Assay. Here the immuneACCESS table is served through TCRdb, limited to in-frame sequences with V and J called. Missing clones are a known gap in these copies; in checked studies unresolved V genes cover under half, and the rest lacks a known reason. Counted in this sample were some 46,000 clones; about 89% of them appeared once. Approximately 12% of the sample is in the top ten clones. This clonotype originated in an adult with an advanced solid tumor such as melanoma, head and neck, liver or kidney cancer. The input for sequencing was CD4+ or CD8+ T cells sorted from blood, taken in a trial of the OX40 agonist ivuxolimab. The chain was built from TRBV5-5 and TRBJ2-7; no D gene call is confident. For the CDR3, the sequence is CASSSDWTDEQYF. The sequence in DNA is TGTGCCAGCAGTTCCGACTGGACGGACGAGCAGTACTTC.